A few counts support the clone carrying this T cell receptor (beta chain). Its cognate antigen is unknown. The data stem from a study of T cell responses to AZD1222 COVID-19 vaccine. Whole-study findings and limits: Donor demographics were predominantly white British with a female majority; clonal diversity may be underestimated. Per reports, nearly half of all spike-specific TCRs target regions that are unmutated in variants.

Profiled with immunoSEQ multiplex PCR; TCRdb holds only in-frame clones, not every one. The table shows 90,000 to 150,000 clones, with 80% to 90% occurring only once. The V gene lost 10 bases and the J gene lost 0 bases, with 13 bases spanning the gap. In germline, CDR1 is WSHSY, CDR2 SAAADI. CDR3 size: 13 residues. The source material was peripheral blood, sampled 28 days after the second AZD1222 dose. The chain couples TRBV10-2 to TRBJ2-7; the D gene is possibly TRBD1 (6 bases). The TCR comes from an adult who received the AZD1222 COVID-19 vaccine. The CDR3 region has the DNA TGCGCCACACGCCGGGACAACTCCTACGAGCAGTACTTC. Translation gives CATRRDNSYEQYF.